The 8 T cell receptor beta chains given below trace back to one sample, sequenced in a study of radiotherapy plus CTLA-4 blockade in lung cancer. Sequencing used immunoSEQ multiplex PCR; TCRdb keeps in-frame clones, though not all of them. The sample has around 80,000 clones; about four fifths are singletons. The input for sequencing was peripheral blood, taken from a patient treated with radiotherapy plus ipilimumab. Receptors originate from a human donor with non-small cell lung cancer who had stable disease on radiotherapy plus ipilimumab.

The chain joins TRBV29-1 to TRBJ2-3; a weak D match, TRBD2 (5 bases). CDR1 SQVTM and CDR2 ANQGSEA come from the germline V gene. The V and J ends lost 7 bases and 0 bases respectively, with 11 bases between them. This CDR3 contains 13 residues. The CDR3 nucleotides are TGCAGCGGCGAGGGCGAGAGCACAGATACGCAGTATTTT. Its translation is CSGEGESTDTQYF.

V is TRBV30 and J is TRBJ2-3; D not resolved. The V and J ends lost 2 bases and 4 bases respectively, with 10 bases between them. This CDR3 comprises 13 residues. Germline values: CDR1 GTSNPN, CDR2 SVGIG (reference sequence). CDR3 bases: TGTGCCTGGAGTCCCTCCCGTGCAGATACGCAGTATTTT. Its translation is CAWSPSRADTQYF.

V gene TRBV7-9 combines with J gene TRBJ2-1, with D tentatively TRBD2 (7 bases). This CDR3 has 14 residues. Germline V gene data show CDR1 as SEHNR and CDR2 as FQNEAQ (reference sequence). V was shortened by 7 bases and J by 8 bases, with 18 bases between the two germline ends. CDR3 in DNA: TGTGCCAGCACCCGGGGCACAGGGAGGGATGAGCAGTTCTTC. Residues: CASTRGTGRDEQFF.

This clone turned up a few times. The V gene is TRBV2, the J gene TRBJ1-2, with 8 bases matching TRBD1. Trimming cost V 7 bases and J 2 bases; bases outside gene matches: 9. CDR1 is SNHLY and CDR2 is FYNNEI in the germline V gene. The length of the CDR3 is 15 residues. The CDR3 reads CASTRLTGENYGYTF. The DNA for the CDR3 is TGTGCCAGCACTAGGTTGACAGGGGAAAACTATGGCTACACCTTC.

The CDR3 DNA reads TGTGCCAGCAGTGAACTAGATCTAGGAGGTCCGCCCCAGCATTTT. Encoded protein: CASSELDLGGPPQHF. V gene TRBV2 combines with J gene TRBJ1-5; D gene ambiguous. The CDR3 length is 15 residues. Germline CDR1 and CDR2: SNHLY and FYNNEI. V was pared by 2 bases and J by 9 bases, with 17 bases between. Using reference TRBV2 and TRBJ1-5 for the parts outside the CDR3, the full variable domain is EPEVTQTPSHQVTQMGQEVILRCVPISNHLYFYWYRQILGQKVEFLVSFYNNEISEKSEIFDDQFSVERPDGSNFTLKIRSTKLEDSAMYFCASSELDLGGPPQHFGDGTRLSIL.

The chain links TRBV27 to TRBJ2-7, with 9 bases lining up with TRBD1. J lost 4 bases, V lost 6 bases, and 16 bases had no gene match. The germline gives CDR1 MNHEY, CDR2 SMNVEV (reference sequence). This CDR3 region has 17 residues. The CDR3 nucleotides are TGTGCCAGCAGCCTCTTTTTTACAGGGGGCGCGGGTTACGAGCAGTACTTC. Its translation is CASSLFFTGGAGYEQYF.

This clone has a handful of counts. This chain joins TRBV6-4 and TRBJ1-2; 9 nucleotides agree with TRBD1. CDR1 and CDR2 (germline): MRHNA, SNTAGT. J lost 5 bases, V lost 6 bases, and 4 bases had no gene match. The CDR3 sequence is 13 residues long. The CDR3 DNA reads TGTGCCAGCAGAGGACAGGGGAGTTATGGCTACACCTTC. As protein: CASRGQGSYGYTF.

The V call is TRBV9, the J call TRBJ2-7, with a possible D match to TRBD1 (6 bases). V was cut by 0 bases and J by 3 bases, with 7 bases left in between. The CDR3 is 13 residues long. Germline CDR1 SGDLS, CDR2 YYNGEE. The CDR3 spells CASSVEQGYEQYF. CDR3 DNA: TGTGCCAGCAGCGTAGAACAGGGCTACGAGCAGTACTTC.